These T cell receptor beta chains were read from a single sample in a study of blood T cell repertoires in COVID-19. Assay used: immunoSEQ multiplex PCR; TCRdb lists only in-frame clones, some missing. The sample yields more than 250,000 clones, roughly 90% seen once. Sequencing input: PBMCs or T cells enriched from blood (not recorded which). The receptors come from a woman in her 30s who had recovered from COVID-19. Both conserved end residues are part of each CDR3. A D gene is named only where the DNA matches it firmly. Clone size appears in some rows only: once, few, many, or a class for an expanded clone.

j_call	v_call	d_call	clone_size	cdr3_nt	cdr3_aa
TRBJ2-3	TRBV7-9	TRBD1	-	TGTGCCAGCAGCCCACAGGGGGCTAAGACAGATACGCAGTATTTT	CASSPQGAKTDTQYF
TRBJ2-2	TRBV27	TRBD2	-	TGTGCCAGCAGTAAACCGGGAGGAGTCACCGGGGAGCTGTTTTTT	CASSKPGGVTGELFF
TRBJ2-2	TRBV4-3	TRBD2	-	TGCGCCAGCAGCCAAGATCGCGGGGGGGTAACCGGGGAGCTGTTTTTT	CASSQDRGGVTGELFF
TRBJ1-1	TRBV6-5	-	-	TGTGCCAGCAGCCTTACCGACAGGCTGAACACTGAAGCTTTCTTT	CASSLTDRLNTEAFF
TRBJ2-1	TRBV4-1	-	-	TGCGCCAGCAGCCAGTGGTGGGGAGGTGAGCAGTTCTTC	CASSQWWGGEQFF
TRBJ2-5	TRBV6-2/TRBV6-3	TRBD2	-	TGTGCCAGCAGTTACTTGCTACCGACTAGCGGGGGAGAGACCCAGTACTTC	CASSYLLPTSGGETQYF
TRBJ1-5	TRBV6-6	-	once	TGTGCCAGCAGTTACCCGGCCGGACAGTTCAATCAGCCCCAGCATTTT	CASSYPAGQFNQPQHF
TRBJ1-1	TRBV12-5	-	-	TGTGCTAGTGGTTTGTCGGAGGGCACTGAAGCTTTCTTT	CASGLSEGTEAFF
TRBJ2-3	TRBV19	-	-	TGTGCCAGTAGTGGGGTAGGGGGGGTGACTACGCAGTATTTT	CASSGVGGVTTQYF
TRBJ1-1	TRBV7-8	-	-	TGTGCCAGCAGTCAGGACAGTCCGAACACTGAAGCTTTCTTT	CASSQDSPNTEAFF
TRBJ2-3	TRBV6-1	-	-	TGTGCCAGCAGTGAAGCCAGCGTCCACACAGATACGCAGTATTTT	CASSEASVHTDTQYF
TRBJ2-5	TRBV3-1/TRBV3-2	TRBD2	-	TGTGCCAGCAGCCAGAATATAGCGGGTGGAGAGACCCAGTACTTC	CASSQNIAGGETQYF
TRBJ1-2	TRBV28	-	-	TGTGCCAGCATTTCACAGGACTATGGCTACACCTTC	CASISQDYGYTF
TRBJ2-3	TRBV19	TRBD2	few	TGTGCCAGTACCCAAATAGCGGGGGGCACAGATACGCAGTATTTT	CASTQIAGGTDTQYF
TRBJ1-3	TRBV28	-	-	TGTGCCAGCAGTCCCCCCCTCTCTGGAAACACCATATATTTT	CASSPPLSGNTIYF
TRBJ2-7	TRBV27	-	-	TGTGCCAGCAGTTTCCGGGGAGTTGAATTCTACGAGCAGTACTTC	CASSFRGVEFYEQYF
TRBJ2-5	TRBV7-6	-	-	TGTGCCAGCAGCCGTGGGGCAGGGCAAGAGACCCAGTACTTC	CASSRGAGQETQYF
TRBJ2-5	TRBV4-2	TRBD2	-	TGTGCCAGCAGCCAAGGATCCCTAGCGGGGGGCCTTTTGGAGACCCAGTACTTC	CASSQGSLAGGLLETQYF
TRBJ1-1	TRBV20-1	-	-	TGCAGTTCCCGACCGGGGGCTGAAGCTTTCTTT	CSSRPGAEAFF
TRBJ1-5	TRBV19	-	-	TGTGCCAGTAGTACGACAGGTGGAGGGCCCCAGCATTTT	CASSTTGGGPQHF
TRBJ1-2	TRBV30	-	-	TGTGCCTGGAGTTTCGGGGGGCATGGCTACACCTTC	CAWSFGGHGYTF
TRBJ1-1	TRBV30	-	-	TGTGCCTGCCAACAGGCGAACACTGAAGCTTTCTTT	CACQQANTEAFF
TRBJ1-3	TRBV13	-	-	TGTGCCAGCAGCCCGTCAGTAGGGACATGGGGAAACACCATATATTTT	CASSPSVGTWGNTIYF
TRBJ2-5	TRBV4-3	TRBD2	-	TGCGCCAGCAGCCAAGATGGAACTAGCGGGGGGGCAGGGTCTGGAGAGACCCAGTACTTC	CASSQDGTSGGAGSGETQYF
TRBJ1-6	TRBV27	-	once	TGTGCCAGCAAAGTCGGGGGTTCGGATTCACCCCTCCACTTT	CASKVGGSDSPLHF
TRBJ2-5	TRBV4-3	TRBD1	-	TGCGCCAGCAGCCCGGACAGGGGGGAGACCCAGTACTTC	CASSPDRGETQYF
TRBJ1-2	TRBV10-3	TRBD1	-	TGTGCCATCAGCGACACAGGGGGCGGAATCTATGGCTACACCTTC	CAISDTGGGIYGYTF
TRBJ1-1	TRBV18	-	-	TGTGCCAGCTCACCACTTGCGGGCCGCAGGGGCACTGAAGCTTTCTTT	CASSPLAGRRGTEAFF
TRBJ2-6	TRBV18	-	-	TGTGCCAGCTCACCACGTACGCGAGCCAACGTCCTGACTTTC	CASSPRTRANVLTF
TRBJ2-5	TRBV4-1	-	-	TGCGCCAGCAGTCTTACTAGCTTGGAGACCCAGTACTTC	CASSLTSLETQYF
TRBJ1-2	TRBV28	TRBD1	-	TGTGCCAGCAGTTCTACCGGGACAGGGAACGGCTACACCTTC	CASSSTGTGNGYTF
TRBJ1-5	TRBV6-5	TRBD1	-	TGTGCCAGCAGCGTGGGGACAGGTACCAATCAGCCCCAGCATTTT	CASSVGTGTNQPQHF
TRBJ2-6	TRBV4-1	-	many	TGCGCCAGCAGCCTGGACGGGGTCGCCAACGTCCTGACTTTC	CASSLDGVANVLTF
TRBJ2-2	TRBV19	-	-	TGTGCCAGTAGTACCGGAGGGGTCACCGGGGAGCTGTTTTTT	CASSTGGVTGELFF
TRBJ2-3	TRBV3-1/TRBV3-2	TRBD2	few	TGTGCCAGCACCCCCCAACTAGCGGGAGTCGGAGATACGCAGTATTTT	CASTPQLAGVGDTQYF